One and the same sample provided the 14 T cell receptor beta chains below, sequenced in a study of cytomegalovirus exposure and HLA in healthy donors. PCR involved 60 Vbeta and 13 Jbeta primers. Profiled with immunoSEQ multiplex PCR; TCRdb holds only in-frame clones, not every one. The sample contains roughly 140,000 clones, about 84% of which appear only once. Specimen: PBMCs. These receptors all come from a woman in her late teens or twenties in good health and CMV-seropositive.

The chain combines TRBV7-9 with TRBJ1-1, with D unresolved. Trimming shortened V by 0 bases and J by 1 base, and 6 bases separated the two germline ends. Germline values: CDR1 SEHNR, CDR2 FQNEAQ (reference sequence). The CDR3 covers 14 residues. The CDR3 loop is CASSLAGRNTEAFF. In DNA, the CDR3 is TGTGCCAGCAGCTTAGCTGGCAGGAACACTGAAGCTTTCTTT.

The chain uses TRBV10-1 and TRBJ2-2; TRBD1 matches 8 bases. V lost 3 bases to trimming and J lost 5 bases; unmatched junction nucleotides: 2. Germline values: CDR1 WNHNN, CDR2 SYGVQD (reference sequence). This CDR3 spans 14 amino acids. CDR3: CASSDTGGTGELFF. The CDR3 nucleotides read TGCGCCAGCAGTGATACAGGGGGAACCGGGGAGCTGTTTTTT.

Remarks on this clone: Other DNA sequences in this sample translate to the same CDR3. The V and J genes are TRBV6-1 and TRBJ2-7; D possibly corresponds to TRBD2 (5 bases). The CDR3 loop spans 12 amino acids. Germline CDR1 reads MNHNS; CDR2 reads SASEGT. Trimming shortened V by 2 bases and J by 4 bases, and 6 bases separated the two germline ends. The DNA of the CDR3 is TGTGCCAGCAGTGAAACGGGGTACGAGCAGTACTTC. Protein sequence: CASSETGYEQYF.

The sample holds a few counts of this clone. This rearrangement joins TRBV27 to TRBJ1-2, with 10 bases matching TRBD1. The CDR3 contains 14 residues. The V gene end was trimmed by 6 bases and the J gene end by 8 bases; junction bases not matched to a gene: 9. Germline V gene data show CDR1 as MNHEY and CDR2 as SMNVEV (reference sequence). CDR3 nucleotide sequence: TGTGCCAGCAGGACAGGGGGCGCGCAGTCGGGCTACACCTTC. Translated, it gives CASRTGGAQSGYTF.

This clone was seen a few times. As the CDR3 is not closed by the conserved phenylalanine or tryptophan, this likely results from a read error. The chain recombines TRBV19 with TRBJ1-5; tentative D call: TRBD1 (5 bases). Germline assignment: CDR1 LNHDA and CDR2 SQIVND (reference sequence). The CDR3 length is 13 residues. V was shortened by 5 bases and J by 4 bases, with 9 bases between the two germline ends. Here the CDR3 reads CASSRTPNQPQHL. CDR3 coding DNA: TGTGCCAGTAGTCGGACACCGAATCAGCCCCAGCATCTT.

This clone was picked up one time. J is TRBJ1-2 and V is TRBV4-3; 8 nucleotides match TRBD1. The CDR3 extends over 15 amino acids. Trimming cost V 2 bases and J 2 bases; bases outside gene matches: 4. Germline V gene lookup returns CDR1 LGHNA and CDR2 YSLEER. CDR3 sequence reads: CASSQSRDRNYGYTF. For the CDR3, the DNA is TGCGCCAGCAGCCAATCCCGGGACAGGAACTATGGCTACACCTTC.

The V call is TRBV7-9, the J call TRBJ2-5, with 12 bases matching TRBD2. Germline CDR1 is SEHNR and CDR2 is FQNEAQ (reference sequence). CDR3 size: 16 residues. V shed 5 bases and J 9 bases; nucleotides not matched to a gene: 13. CDR3 sequence: CASSPGLAGPSGAQYF. CDR3 nucleotides: TGTGCCAGCAGCCCTGGACTAGCGGGGCCCTCGGGGGCCCAGTACTTC.

The chain uses TRBV29-1 and TRBJ1-1; D unresolved. The V and J ends lost 5 bases and 7 bases respectively, with 11 bases between them. CDR3 length equals 11 residues. Germline V gives CDR1 SQVTM, CDR2 ANQGSEA. The CDR3 protein is CSVYSGDEAFF. CDR3 DNA: TGCAGCGTTTACAGCGGGGATGAAGCTTTCTTT.

The CDR3 region has the DNA TGTGCCAGCAGGCTGCTGACAGGGGCGGGCAATCAGCCCCAGCATTTT. Its translation is CASRLLTGAGNQPQHF. V gene TRBV28 combines with J gene TRBJ1-5, with 8 bases that match TRBD1. CDR3 size: 16 residues. The V segment lost 6 bases and the J segment 2 bases; nucleotides outside the gene matches: 9. Germline values: CDR1 MDHEN, CDR2 SYDVKM.

This clone was detected only a few times. This chain connects TRBV25-1 to TRBJ1-4; D may be TRBD1 (6 bases). V dropped 5 bases and J dropped 7 bases, with 14 bases sitting between them. The germline V gene has CDR1 MGHDK and CDR2 SYGVNS. This CDR3 comprises 14 residues. Here the CDR3 DNA reads TGTGCCAGCAGTAACGGGACCAGGGGTGAAAAACTGTTTTTT. This sequence encodes CASSNGTRGEKLFF. The complete variable domain, with remaining parts taken from reference TRBV25-1 and TRBJ1-4, reads EADIYQTPRYLVIGTGKKITLECSQTMGHDKMYWYQQDPGMELHLIHYSYGVNSTEKGDLSSESTVSRIRTEHFPLTLESARPSHTSQYLCASSNGTRGEKLFFGSGTQLSVL.

This clone was picked up one time. This rearrangement joins TRBV7-8 to TRBJ1-1; the match to TRBD1 covers 7 bases. The CDR3 length is 13 residues. Germline CDR1 reads SGHVS; CDR2 reads FQNEAQ. V was clipped by 5 bases and J by 3 bases; unmatched bases: 3. DNA of the CDR3: TGTGCCAGCAGCCTGGGACAGTACACTGAAGCTTTCTTT. Its protein product is CASSLGQYTEAFF.

The chain joins TRBV5-1 to TRBJ2-3; D gene unclear. V lost 0 bases, J lost 5 bases, and 7 bases lay in between. The length of the CDR3 is 13 residues. Germline V gene data show CDR1 as SGHRS and CDR2 as YFSETQ. In DNA, the CDR3 is TGCGCCAGCAGCTTGGGGGCCGAAGATACGCAGTATTTT. It is translated as CASSLGAEDTQYF. The whole variable domain, filled in from reference TRBV5-1 and TRBJ2-3, reads KAGVTQTPRYLIKTRGQQVTLSCSPISGHRSVSWYQQTPGQGLQFLFEYFSETQRNKGNFPGRFSGRQFSNSRSEMNVSTLELGDSALYLCASSLGAEDTQYFGPGTRLTVL.

CDR3: CASRDPGDGYTF. As DNA, the CDR3 is TGTGCCAGCAGAGACCCGGGGGATGGCTACACCTTC. The chain links TRBV6-1 to TRBJ1-2, with a weak D call TRBD1 (5 bases). The CDR3 sequence is 12 residues long. Germline CDR1 MNHNS, CDR2 SASEGT. The germline V and J ends were trimmed by 6 bases and 6 bases, with 11 bases remaining between them.

This chain uses TRBV5-8 with TRBJ2-1; the D gene is possibly TRBD2 (5 bases). Germline assignment: CDR1 SGHTS and CDR2 YDEGEE. Between the trimmed V and J ends, which lost 2 bases and 4 bases, there was a span of 13 bases. This CDR3 comprises 15 residues. The CDR3, as DNA: TGTGCCAGCAGCTTAACTTGGGAGAAGTACAATGAGCAGTTCTTC. Its protein is CASSLTWEKYNEQFF.